Listed here are 27 T cell receptor beta chains from one sample, sequenced in a study of shared clonotypes between healthy human individuals. Naive CD8 cells lacked CD45RO, underwent positive selection for CCR7 and left out terminally differentiated effector memory CD45RA+ cells. TCRdb's copy holds only in-frame clones and misses some; the assay was immunoSEQ multiplex PCR. The sample holds approximately 810,000 clones; nearly 95% are singletons and the top ten take 24%. The sequenced sample was naive CD8+ T cells sorted from blood. The receptor set was obtained from a young man in good health.

The V and J genes are TRBV4-1 and TRBJ1-2; no firm D call. V was trimmed by 1 base and J by 4 bases, leaving 13 bases between them. Germline assignment: CDR1 MGHRA and CDR2 YSYEKL. CDR3 size: 15 residues. CDR3 region: CASSQGPQEFYGYTF. The DNA of the CDR3 is TGCGCCAGCAGCCAAGGCCCCCAGGAGTTCTATGGCTACACCTTC.

The rearrangement uses TRBV29-1 and TRBJ2-3; 8 bases align to TRBD2. The J segment lost 2 bases and the V segment lost 0 bases, leaving 7 bases of the junction unmatched. CDR1 and CDR2 (germline): SQVTM, ANQGSEA. This CDR3 comprises 16 residues. The CDR3 here is CSVEDGLAGFTDTQYF. As DNA, the CDR3 is TGCAGCGTTGAAGATGGGCTAGCGGGTTTCACAGATACGCAGTATTTT.

This chain links TRBV27 with TRBJ2-7, with TRBD1 matching 9 bases. J was trimmed by 3 bases and V by 4 bases; bases with no gene match: 4. This CDR3 spans 14 amino acids. Germline V CDR1 and CDR2: MNHEY, SMNVEV (reference sequence). In DNA form, the CDR3 reads TGTGCCAGCAGTTCCGGGACAGGGTTCTACGAGCAGTACTTC. Protein sequence: CASSSGTGFYEQYF.

This sequence joins TRBV10-3 and TRBJ2-3; 8 bases agree with TRBD1. CDR3 length: 17 amino acids. Germline V gene data show CDR1 as ENHRY and CDR2 as SYGVKD. Trimming at V came to 4 bases and at J to 2 bases, leaving 11 bases not matched to a gene. As DNA, the CDR3 is TGTGCCATCAGTGCCACCGCGGACAGGGATACCACAGATACGCAGTATTTT. Translation gives CAISATADRDTTDTQYF.

Remarks on this clone: The sample contains more than one DNA sequence encoding this CDR3. The gene calls are TRBV9 and TRBJ2-1, with D perhaps matching TRBD2 (5 bases). CDR1 is SGDLS and CDR2 is YYNGEE in the germline V gene. Trimming left V 4 bases short and J 7 bases short, with 9 bases between. The CDR3 runs to 12 residues. The CDR3 loop reads CASSSRTNEQFF. CDR3 nucleotide sequence: TGTGCCAGCAGCTCGAGGACTAATGAGCAGTTCTTC.

This rearrangement joins TRBV15 to TRBJ2-7; 13 nucleotides agree with TRBD2. V dropped 4 bases and J dropped 4; count of bases not matched to a gene: 16. Germline V gene sequence: CDR1 LNHNV, CDR2 YYDKDF (reference sequence). This CDR3 contains 19 residues. The CDR3 sequence: CATSTRGLGGLAGPYEQYF. Here the CDR3 DNA reads TGTGCCACCAGCACGAGAGGGCTAGGGGGACTAGCGGGGCCATACGAGCAGTACTTC. The full variable domain, with the rest looked up from reference TRBV15 and TRBJ2-7, is DAMVIQNPRYQVTQFGKPVTLSCSQTLNHNVMYWYQQKSSQAPKLLFHYYDKDFNNEADTPDNFQSRRPNTSFCFLDIRSPGLGDTAMYLCATSTRGLGGLAGPYEQYFGPGTRLTVT.

This clone was observed a single time. The V call is TRBV5-4, the J call TRBJ2-3; 14 bases match TRBD2. This CDR3 comprises 19 residues. The V gene's germline CDR1 is SGHNT and CDR2 YYREEE (reference sequence). With 4 bases clipped from V and 1 base from J, the junction kept 11 bases outside the gene matches. The CDR3 is CASSRFGTSGSEGTDTQYF. In DNA, the CDR3 is TGTGCCAGCAGCAGATTCGGGACTAGCGGGAGCGAGGGCACAGATACGCAGTATTTT.

The genes are TRBV29-1 and TRBJ2-3, with a possible D match to TRBD1 (6 bases). V lost 4 bases, J lost 5 bases, and 16 bases lay in between. This CDR3 is 14 amino acids long. CDR1 and CDR2 (germline): SQVTM, ANQGSEA. The CDR3 DNA reads TGCAGCGTTGCGGGTGTAGGGGGAGTAGATACGCAGTATTTT. Its protein is CSVAGVGGVDTQYF.

The chain has TRBV10-3 and TRBJ2-5, with TRBD1 matching over 9 bases. The trim removed 3 bases at V and 1 base at J, leaving 21 bases unmatched. The germline V gene encodes CDR1 ENHRY and CDR2 SYGVKD. The CDR3 sequence is 21 residues long. CDR3 nucleotides: TGTGCCATCAGTGATTTGGGGGGTGAGGGGACGGACAGGGGTCCCCAAGAGACCCAGTACTTC. Its protein product is CAISDLGGEGTDRGPQETQYF.

The chain recombines TRBV5-1 with TRBJ2-1; D is undetermined. Germline CDR1 is SGHRS and CDR2 is YFSETQ. Trimming took off 4 bases at V and 7 bases at J, with 6 bases between the two ends. CDR3 size: 11 residues. The CDR3 sequence is CASSRANEQFF. In nucleotides, the CDR3 is TGCGCCAGCAGCCGCGCAAATGAGCAGTTCTTC.

The chain combines TRBV27 with TRBJ1-1; possible D gene TRBD1, 5 bases. This CDR3 is built from 14 residues. Germline V gene lookup returns CDR1 MNHEY and CDR2 SMNVEV (reference sequence). The ends were cut back, 5 bases at V and 4 bases at J, with 14 bases in the middle. CDR3 region: CASSPAGDTTEAFF. CDR3 sequence (DNA): TGTGCCAGCAGTCCCGCGGGGGATACCACTGAAGCTTTCTTT.

The chain is built from TRBV2 and TRBJ2-1, with 9 bases that match TRBD1. CDR3 length equals 19 residues. Germline-derived CDR1 and CDR2 are SNHLY and FYNNEI. V dropped 5 bases and J dropped 0; count of bases not matched to a gene: 14. CDR3 DNA: TGTGCCAGCAGTATGCCGGGACAGGGCCTTAAGAGCTCCTACAATGAGCAGTTCTTC. Amino acid sequence: CASSMPGQGLKSSYNEQFF.

The chain combines TRBV15 with TRBJ2-5; TRBD1 agrees at 8 bases. In germline, CDR1 is LNHNV, CDR2 YYDKDF (reference sequence). The CDR3 has 14 residues. Unmatched junction bases numbered 3, after V lost 5 bases and J lost 1 base. The CDR3 protein is CATSRTGRQETQYF. The CDR3 DNA sequence: TGTGCCACCAGCCGGACAGGGCGCCAAGAGACCCAGTACTTC.

This clone has ten or more counts. The chain is built from TRBV11-3 and TRBJ2-1; 7 nucleotides align to TRBD2. Trimming cost V 3 bases and J 8 bases; bases outside gene matches: 10. This CDR3 region has 15 residues. CDR1 SGHNT and CDR2 YENEEA come from the germline V gene. CDR3 coding DNA: TGTGCCAGCAGCTTCTGGGGCGGGAGTTTGGATGAGCAGTTCTTC. Residues: CASSFWGGSLDEQFF.

About this clone: A much larger clone lies a single base off, so this may be a read error. The chain couples TRBV9 to TRBJ2-1, with a possible D match to TRBD1 (5 bases). The CDR3 spans 13 residues. With 5 bases removed from V and 0 bases from J, the gap between germline ends came to 6 bases. Germline lookup yields CDR1 SGDLS and CDR2 YYNGEE. CDR3 DNA: TGTGCCAGCAGTGACAGCTCCTACAATGAGCAGTTCTTC. This translates into CASSDSSYNEQFF.

This chain joins TRBV18 and TRBJ2-7; a weak D match, TRBD1 (5 bases). Germline V lookup: CDR1 KGHSH, CDR2 LQKENI. Trimming shortened V by 3 bases and J by 6 bases, and 12 bases separated the two germline ends. The CDR3 has 13 residues. This CDR3 is CASSPIQGAEQYF. The CDR3 region has the DNA TGTGCCAGCTCACCTATTCAGGGCGCCGAGCAGTACTTC.

V and J are TRBV15 and TRBJ2-1; no clear D. V was clipped by 0 bases and J by 7 bases, with 10 bases between them. Germline V gene data show CDR1 as LNHNV and CDR2 as YYDKDF (reference sequence). The CDR3 extends over 14 amino acids. In DNA, the CDR3 is TGTGCCACCAGCAGAGATCGGGTCTCAAATGAGCAGTTCTTC. The encoded protein is CATSRDRVSNEQFF.

The chain couples TRBV5-5 to TRBJ2-7; 8 bases match TRBD1. The CDR3 is made up of 15 amino acids. V was pared by 2 bases and J by 5 bases, with 9 bases of the junction left unmatched. Per the germline V gene, CDR1 is SGHKS and CDR2 is YYEKEE (reference sequence). CDR3 bases: TGTGCCAGCAGCTTAAGCCTGGACAGGGTGGACGAGCAGTACTTC. This sequence encodes CASSLSLDRVDEQYF.

The CDR3 spells CASSQELMVNTEAFF. CDR3 in DNA: TGCGCCAGCAGCCAAGAACTGATGGTGAACACTGAAGCTTTCTTT. This chain joins TRBV4-1 and TRBJ1-1; D is undetermined. The CDR3 runs 15 residues. Trimming removed 0 bases from V and 0 bases from J, with 8 bases in between. The germline V gene has CDR1 MGHRA and CDR2 YSYEKL.

This clone was detected only once. This rearrangement joins TRBV11-2 to TRBJ2-1; 9 nucleotides agree with TRBD2. The CDR3 runs to 16 residues. The germline V gene has CDR1 SGHAT and CDR2 FQNNGV. J lost 2 bases, V lost 5 bases, and 7 bases had no gene match. The CDR3, as DNA: TGTGCCAGCAGCCCCACTAGCGGGCGAGCCTACAATGAGCAGTTCTTC. Translating gives CASSPTSGRAYNEQFF. The full variable domain, its missing parts supplied by reference TRBV11-2 and TRBJ2-1, is EAGVAQSPRYKIIEKRQSVAFWCNPISGHATLYWYQQILGQGPKLLIQFQNNGVVDDSQLPKDRFSAERLKGVDSTLKIQPAKLEDSAVYLCASSPTSGRAYNEQFFGPGTRLTVL.

This rearrangement joins TRBV11-2 to TRBJ2-1, with D possibly TRBD2 on 5 matching bases. The CDR3 extends over 15 amino acids. Germline V gene data show CDR1 as SGHAT and CDR2 as FQNNGV. Trimming stripped 1 base from V and 7 bases from J, with 14 bases between. CDR3 bases: TGTGCCAGCAGCTTAGGTCGCGGGCTCAGAAATGAGCAGTTCTTC. This encodes CASSLGRGLRNEQFF.

The DNA of the CDR3 is TGTGCCAGCAGCACCCGGGGCGTGAACACAGATACGCAGTATTTT. Translation: CASSTRGVNTDTQYF. The rearrangement joins TRBV13 to TRBJ2-3; D may match TRBD1 or TRBD2 (5 bases each). Trimming stripped 5 bases from V and 2 bases from J, with 14 bases between. The CDR3 spans 15 residues. From germline, CDR1 is PRHDT and CDR2 FYEKMQ (reference sequence).

This clone has only a few counts. The V gene is TRBV7-9, the J gene TRBJ2-4; TRBD2 is a possible D gene (6 bases). This CDR3 region has 12 residues. Per the germline V gene, CDR1 is SEHNR and CDR2 is FQNEAQ (reference sequence). V lost 7 bases and J 9 bases, leaving 13 bases between the germline ends. The CDR3 loop is CASTVTGGIQYF. CDR3 DNA sequence: TGTGCCAGCACCGTCACCGGGGGCATTCAGTACTTC.

This clone was recorded once. The CDR3 DNA reads as TGTGCCAGCAGTGAAGGTGCGTACCTCTATGGCTACACCTTC. This gives the protein CASSEGAYLYGYTF. The V and J genes are TRBV2 and TRBJ1-2, with D uncertain. Germline CDR1 SNHLY, CDR2 FYNNEI. The CDR3 covers 14 residues. Deletions cut 1 base from V and 4 bases from J, with 10 bases between.

The V gene is TRBV6-1, the J gene TRBJ2-3; 7 bases are shared with TRBD1. Germline loops: CDR1 MNHNS, CDR2 SASEGT. The CDR3 covers 14 residues. Losses at the gene ends were 7 bases for V and 2 bases for J; bases not matched to a gene: 6. This CDR3 reads CASNYRGVTDTQYF. The CDR3 DNA is TGTGCCAGCAACTACAGGGGAGTCACAGATACGCAGTATTTT.

This clone was found once. CDR3 region: CASSVYGGTDTQYF. CDR3 nucleotides: TGTGCCAGCAGCGTATACGGGGGAACGGATACGCAGTATTTT. V gene TRBV9 combines with J gene TRBJ2-3, with D possibly matching TRBD2 (6 bases). The CDR3 runs to 14 residues. The germline gives CDR1 SGDLS, CDR2 YYNGEE. V lost 1 base, J lost 6 bases, and 12 bases lay in between.

Details on this clone: The same CDR3 arises from other DNA sequences in this sample as well. The J gene is TRBJ2-1, the V gene TRBV5-6; D gene ambiguous. The CDR3 has 12 amino acids. The V and J ends lost 2 bases and 6 bases respectively, with 6 bases between them. Germline V CDR1 and CDR2: SGHDT, YYEEEE. The DNA of the CDR3 is TGTGCCAGCAGCTTAGGTGTCAATGAGCAGTTCTTC. Translated: CASSLGVNEQFF.